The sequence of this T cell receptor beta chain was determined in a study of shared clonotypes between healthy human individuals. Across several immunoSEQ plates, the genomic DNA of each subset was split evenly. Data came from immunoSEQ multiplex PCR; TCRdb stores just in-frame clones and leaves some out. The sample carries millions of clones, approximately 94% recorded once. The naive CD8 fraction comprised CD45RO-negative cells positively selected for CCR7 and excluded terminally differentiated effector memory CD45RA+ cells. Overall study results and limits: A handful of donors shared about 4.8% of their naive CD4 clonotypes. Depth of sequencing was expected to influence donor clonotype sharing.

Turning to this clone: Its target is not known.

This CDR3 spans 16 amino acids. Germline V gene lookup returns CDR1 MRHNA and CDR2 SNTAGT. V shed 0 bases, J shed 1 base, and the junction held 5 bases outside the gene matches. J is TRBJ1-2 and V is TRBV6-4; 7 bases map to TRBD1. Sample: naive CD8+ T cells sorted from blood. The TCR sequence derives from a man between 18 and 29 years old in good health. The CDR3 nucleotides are TGTGCCAGCAGTGACTCGGAGGGGGCGGATAACTATGGCTACACCTTC. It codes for CASSDSEGADNYGYTF.